A single sample gave rise to the 17 T cell receptor beta chains below, sequenced in a study of blood T cell repertoires in COVID-19. TCRdb's table, derived via immunoSEQ multiplex PCR, lists solely in-frame clones and lacks some. Among approximately 240,000 clones, 70% to 85% were seen once, and the ten largest hold roughly 4%. Sequenced sample: peripheral blood. Every receptor here comes from a woman aged 40 to 55 with active or convalescent COVID-19.

The CDR3 region has the DNA TGTGCCAGCAGATACGGTTTCCAGGGGTCAGATACGCAGTATTTT. This codes for CASRYGFQGSDTQYF. This chain connects TRBV6-5 to TRBJ2-3; possible D gene TRBD1, 6 bases. Germline CDR1 reads MNHEY; CDR2 reads SVGAGI. The germline V and J ends were trimmed by 6 bases and 4 bases, with 17 bases remaining between them. The CDR3 length is 15 residues.

The chain carries TRBV7-2 and TRBJ1-6; D is unclear. CDR3 length: 14 amino acids. CDR1 SGHTA and CDR2 FQGNSA come from the germline V gene. V lost 0 bases, J lost 6 bases, and 6 bases lay in between. Here the CDR3 DNA reads TGTGCCAGCAGCTTAGCGGCAGTTAATTCACCCCTCCACTTT. Residues: CASSLAAVNSPLHF.

The V gene is TRBV11-3, the J gene TRBJ2-7, with 7 bases lining up with TRBD2. J was trimmed by 5 bases and V by 0 bases; bases with no gene match: 7. CDR3 length equals 15 residues. CDR1 is SGHNT, CDR2 YENEEA, per germline. CDR3 amino acids: CASSLDLGGGNEQYV. The DNA of the CDR3 is TGTGCCAGCAGCTTAGATCTAGGCGGGGGTAACGAGCAGTACGTC.

The chain couples TRBV30 to TRBJ2-7; tentatively, D is TRBD2 (5 bases). In germline, CDR1 is GTSNPN, CDR2 SVGIG (reference sequence). Trimming cost V 3 bases and J 3 bases, with 6 bases left between them. There are 11 residues in the CDR3. The CDR3 region is CAWSTSYEQYF. CDR3 coding DNA: TGTGCCTGGAGCACTAGCTACGAGCAGTACTTC.

The table lists this clone with a count of one. The chain carries TRBV19 and TRBJ2-7, with D perhaps matching TRBD1 (7 bases). Looked up from germline, CDR1 is LNHDA and CDR2 is SQIVND (reference sequence). This CDR3 is built from 14 residues. With 3 bases removed from V and 3 bases from J, the gap between germline ends came to 12 bases. The chain's CDR3 is CASSIQGGGYEQYF. The CDR3 DNA follows: TGTGCCAGTAGTATTCAGGGGGGCGGCTACGAGCAGTACTTC.

CDR3 DNA: TGTGCCAGCACCCAGCCCACCTTGAGGGCCACCGGGGAGCTGTTTTTT. It specifies CASTQPTLRATGELFF. The chain carries TRBV2 and TRBJ2-2; a weak D match, TRBD2 (5 bases). This CDR3 is built from 16 residues. V was cut by 7 bases and J by 4 bases, with 19 bases left in between. The germline V gene has CDR1 SNHLY and CDR2 FYNNEI.

V usage is TRBV18 and J usage is TRBJ2-6, with 7 bases matching TRBD1. The ends lost 4 bases at V and 5 bases at J; junction bases unmatched: 11. The CDR3 spans 17 residues. The germline V gene has CDR1 KGHSH and CDR2 LQKENI. CDR3 protein: CASSLLETGLRANVLTF. CDR3 DNA sequence: TGTGCCAGCTCACTGCTAGAGACAGGGTTACGGGCCAACGTCCTGACTTTC.

The V gene is TRBV11-2, the J gene TRBJ2-7; weak D call: TRBD2 (6 bases). Trimming left V 3 bases short and J 3 bases short, with 6 bases between. CDR3 length equals 12 residues. CDR1 is SGHAT and CDR2 is FQNNGV in the germline V gene. The CDR3 DNA is TGTGCCAGCAGCTTCGGGGGCTACGAGCAGTACGTC. This sequence encodes CASSFGGYEQYV.

The gene calls are TRBV3-1 (or the pseudogene TRBV3-2) and TRBJ2-2; 10 bases are a match to TRBD2. This CDR3 region has 18 residues. Germline CDR1 and CDR2: LGHDT and YNNKEL (reference sequence). V dropped 1 base and J dropped 3; count of bases not matched to a gene: 8. The CDR3, as DNA: TGTGCCAGCAGCCAAGTAACTAGCGGGGCGACTTACACCGGGGAGCTGTTTTTT. Translated: CASSQVTSGATYTGELFF.

The rearrangement joins TRBV5-1 to TRBJ2-1; 7 bases agree with TRBD1. There are 14 residues in the CDR3. Trimming cost V 2 bases and J 8 bases; bases outside gene matches: 7. Germline CDR1 and CDR2: SGHRS and YFSETQ. The CDR3 here is CASSFGTEGDEQFF. For the CDR3, the DNA is TGCGCCAGCAGCTTCGGGACAGAGGGCGATGAGCAGTTCTTC.

This chain joins TRBV9 and TRBJ2-2; D gene uncertain. This CDR3 region has 14 residues. Germline assignment: CDR1 SGDLS and CDR2 YYNGEE. Trimming shortened V by 1 base and J by 7 bases, and 11 bases separated the two germline ends. CDR3 region: CASSVPRLGGELFF. CDR3 bases: TGTGCCAGCAGCGTACCCCGCCTAGGCGGGGAGCTGTTTTTT.

This clone was detected a few times. The V gene is TRBV6-1, the J gene TRBJ2-7; weak D call: TRBD2 (5 bases). CDR1 is MNHNS, CDR2 SASEGT, per germline. The CDR3 runs 15 residues. Trimming pared 2 bases from V and 4 bases from J, leaving 15 bases between. The CDR3 sequence: CASSEREGGGYEQYF. CDR3 nucleotide sequence: TGTGCCAGCAGTGAAAGGGAAGGCGGAGGTTACGAGCAGTACTTC.

This clone has just a few counts. The genes are TRBV30 and TRBJ2-2, with D possibly TRBD2 on 5 matching bases. Trimming stripped 0 bases from V and 2 bases from J, with 10 bases between. This CDR3 spans 15 amino acids. Germline CDR1 GTSNPN, CDR2 SVGIG (reference sequence). The CDR3 is CAWSVPPGNTGELFF. The CDR3 DNA follows: TGTGCCTGGAGTGTCCCGCCGGGAAACACCGGGGAGCTGTTTTTT.

The rearrangement links TRBV12-3 or TRBV12-4 to TRBJ1-4; the D is unclear. The CDR3 covers 13 residues. Trimming stripped 6 bases from V and 0 bases from J, with 5 bases between. DNA for the CDR3: TGTGCCAGCAGGTCCTCAACTAATGAAAAACTGTTTTTT. It encodes CASRSSTNEKLFF.

J is TRBJ1-2 and V is TRBV4-2, with D unclear. This CDR3 comprises 14 residues. Per the germline V gene, CDR1 is LGHNA and CDR2 is YNFKEQ. V gave up 7 bases and J gave up 3 bases, with 15 bases separating them. CDR3 DNA: TGTGCCAGCACCAGCCTTGAGGGAGACTATGGCTACACCTTC. It translates to CASTSLEGDYGYTF.

CDR3 bases: TGTGCCAGCAGGGGGGCGGGGGACTATGGCTACACCTTC. This sequence encodes CASRGAGDYGYTF. The V and J genes are TRBV28 and TRBJ1-2; a weak D match, TRBD1 (6 bases). Germline CDR1 reads MDHEN; CDR2 reads SYDVKM. The germline V and J ends were trimmed by 6 bases and 3 bases, with 11 bases remaining between them. This CDR3 is built from 13 residues.

The gene calls are TRBV5-6 and TRBJ1-1, with TRBD1 as a possible D gene (5 bases). Between the trimmed V and J ends, which lost 3 bases and 6 bases, there was a span of 12 bases. Germline V lookup: CDR1 SGHDT, CDR2 YYEEEE. CDR3 length: 13 residues. The CDR3 DNA sequence: TGTGCCAGCAGCTGGGGGGTAGTACCTGAAGCTTTCTTT. This translates into CASSWGVVPEAFF.